This T cell receptor beta chain was retrieved from a study of cytomegalovirus exposure and HLA in healthy donors. General study points: Previous analysis showed most TCR beta V segments were productive about 90% or about 30% of the time.

The table lists this clone with a few counts. The antigen is undetermined. The PCR had 60 Vbeta and 13 Jbeta primers. Measured with immunoSEQ multiplex PCR; TCRdb has only the in-frame clones, and not every one. The sample holds about 180,000 clones, 77% seen once. Sequenced: PBMCs. This TCR was sampled from a woman aged 55-75 years in good health and CMV-seropositive.

The CDR3 here is CASSPPTARSSYNEQFF. DNA of the CDR3: TGTGCCAGCTCACCACCGACGGCGAGGAGCTCCTACAATGAGCAGTTCTTC. The J gene is TRBJ2-1, the V gene TRBV18, with no clear D. The germline V gene has CDR1 KGHSH and CDR2 LQKENI. Trimming shortened V by 0 bases and J by 0 bases, and 12 bases separated the two germline ends. This CDR3 comprises 17 residues.